These T cell receptor beta chains were read from a single sample in a study of CD8 T cells in ankylosing spondylitis. MiXCR was run by TCRdb on the 5' RACE reads, yielding one entry per CDR3 protein. The sample records more than 300,000 distinct CDR3 sequences, roughly 11% being singletons. Sequenced input: blood, either unsorted or a sorted T cell fraction (not recorded which). These receptors came from a female donor with ankylosing spondylitis or in good health (not recorded which). Both conserved end residues are part of each CDR3. The order of the fields is clone size, D gene, J gene, V gene, CDR3 DNA, CDR3 protein. The D gene is left open where the match is weak. Some rows mark clone size as missing; the rest say once, few, many or name a class of expanded clone.

clone size: many; D gene: -; J gene: TRBJ2-7; V gene: TRBV20-1; CDR3 DNA: TGCAGTGCGGCAGCTTGGACGGAACATCGGTACTTC; CDR3 protein: CSAAAWTEHRYF
clone size: many; D gene: TRBD1; J gene: TRBJ1-2; V gene: TRBV10-3; CDR3 DNA: TGTGCCATCAGCTTGGACAGGGGGTATGGCTACACCTTC; CDR3 protein: CAISLDRGYGYTF
clone size: -; D gene: -; J gene: TRBJ2-1; V gene: TRBV20-1; CDR3 DNA: TGCTGTGCTAGAGATCTCGGGGGGCAGTGGGGCGGGAGAGGTCGGTTCTTC; CDR3 protein: CCARDLGGQWGGRGRFF
clone size: few; D gene: TRBD2; J gene: TRBJ2-3; V gene: TRBV27; CDR3 DNA: TGTGCCAGCAGTCCAAGACTAGCGGGACACACAGATACGCAGTATTTT; CDR3 protein: CASSPRLAGHTDTQYF
clone size: many; D gene: TRBD1; J gene: TRBJ2-3; V gene: TRBV5-1; CDR3 DNA: TGCGCCAGCAGCTTGGCCAGGGGGACAAGCACAGATACGCAGTATTTT; CDR3 protein: CASSLARGTSTDTQYF
clone size: few; D gene: TRBD2; J gene: TRBJ2-7; V gene: TRBV12-3/TRBV12-4; CDR3 DNA: TGTGCCAGCAGTCTTCCACTAGCGGGACGATCCTACGAGCAGTACTTC; CDR3 protein: CASSLPLAGRSYEQYF
clone size: many; D gene: TRBD1; J gene: TRBJ2-3; V gene: TRBV20-1; CDR3 DNA: TGCAGCGAGACAGGGGACACAGATACGCAGTATTTT; CDR3 protein: CSETGDTDTQYF
clone size: many; D gene: -; J gene: TRBJ1-2; V gene: TRBV20-1; CDR3 DNA: TGCAGTGCCCATGGGACCGATATTAACTATGGCTACACCTTC; CDR3 protein: CSAHGTDINYGYTF
clone size: -; D gene: TRBD1; J gene: TRBJ1-1; V gene: TRBV14; CDR3 DNA: TGTGCCAGCAGCCAACGTCCTTTCGGGACAGGGGGCCACACTGAAGCTTTCTTT; CDR3 protein: CASSQRPFGTGGHTEAFF
clone size: many; D gene: -; J gene: TRBJ2-1; V gene: TRBV27; CDR3 DNA: TGTGCCAGCAGTTGGACTGCTTCCTACAATGAGCAGTTCTTC; CDR3 protein: CASSWTASYNEQFF
clone size: -; D gene: -; J gene: TRBJ2-3; V gene: TRBV9; CDR3 DNA: TGTGCCAGCAACAAGCGTAGGGAGGATGTGGAAGTGCACACAGATACGCAGTATTTT; CDR3 protein: CASNKRREDVEVHTDTQYF
clone size: many; D gene: -; J gene: TRBJ1-2; V gene: TRBV20-1; CDR3 DNA: TGCAGTGCTAGAGATTCCAGGGACTATGGCTACACCTTC; CDR3 protein: CSARDSRDYGYTF
clone size: few; D gene: -; J gene: TRBJ2-7; V gene: TRBV7-2; CDR3 DNA: TGTGCCAGCAGCCCTGGAAAGGGGCCCTACGAGCAGTACTTC; CDR3 protein: CASSPGKGPYEQYF
clone size: many; D gene: -; J gene: TRBJ2-3; V gene: TRBV20-1; CDR3 DNA: TGCAGTGCTCAGGCTACCCGGGGAAGTGGAGATACGCAGTATTTT; CDR3 protein: CSAQATRGSGDTQYF
clone size: many; D gene: TRBD1; J gene: TRBJ2-5; V gene: TRBV11-2; CDR3 DNA: TGTGCCAGCACCCGGACAGGGGGGGGAGAGACCCAGTACTTC; CDR3 protein: CASTRTGGGETQYF